The clone carrying this TCR beta chain showed up many times. This entry is derived from a study of T cells in Graves' hyperthyroidism and ophthalmopathy. The TCR beta CDR3 regions underwent amplification using RNA transcripts as the source. RT-PCR in the first round (using the HTBI primer set) targeted the TCR CDR3. TCRdb itself ran the multiplex PCR reads through MiXCR, one entry per CDR3 protein. The data contain under 400,000 distinct CDR3 sequences, over 10% of them singletons. V dropped 4 bases and J dropped 0 bases, with 13 bases sitting between them. The V gene's germline CDR1 is LGHDT and CDR2 YNNKEL (reference sequence). The CDR3 totals 16 residues.

The sequencing input was blood. The sequence was obtained from a woman between 18 and 30 years old with Graves' hyperthyroidism. The chain uses TRBV3-1 and TRBJ2-4, with no clear D. The CDR3 protein is CASSPRLSGAKNIQYF. CDR3 DNA sequence: TGTGCCAGCAGCCCCAGGCTCTCCGGAGCCAAAAACATTCAGTACTTC.